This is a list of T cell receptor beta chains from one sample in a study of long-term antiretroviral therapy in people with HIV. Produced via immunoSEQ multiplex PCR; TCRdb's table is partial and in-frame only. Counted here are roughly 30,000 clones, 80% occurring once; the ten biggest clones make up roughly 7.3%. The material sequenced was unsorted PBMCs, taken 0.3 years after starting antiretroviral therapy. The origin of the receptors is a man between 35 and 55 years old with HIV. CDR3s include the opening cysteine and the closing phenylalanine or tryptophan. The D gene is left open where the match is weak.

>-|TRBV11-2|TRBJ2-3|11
CASSSTNTQYF
TGTGCCAGCAGCTCGACCAATACGCAGTATTTT
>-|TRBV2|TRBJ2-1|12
CASSEEANEQFF
TGTGCCAGCAGTGAAGAGGCGAATGAGCAGTTCTTC
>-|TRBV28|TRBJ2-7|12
CASSFRPYEQYF
TGTGCCAGCAGTTTCCGGCCTTACGAGCAGTACTTC
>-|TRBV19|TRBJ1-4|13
CASNYRPNEKLFF
TGTGCCAGTAATTACAGGCCAAATGAAAAACTGTTTTTT
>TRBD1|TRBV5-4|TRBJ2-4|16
CASSHTGALAKNIQYF
TGTGCCAGCAGCCACACAGGGGCATTAGCCAAAAACATTCAGTACTTC
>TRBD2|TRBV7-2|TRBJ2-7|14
CASSLLAGLYEQYF
TGTGCCAGCAGCCTTCTAGCGGGCCTCTACGAGCAGTACTTC
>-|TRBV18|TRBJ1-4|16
CASSPALGKANEKLFF
TGTGCCAGCTCACCAGCATTGGGGAAGGCTAATGAAAAACTGTTTTTT
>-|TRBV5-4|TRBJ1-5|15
CASSLDRGARQPQHF
TGTGCCAGCAGCTTGGATCGCGGGGCGAGACAGCCCCAGCATTTT
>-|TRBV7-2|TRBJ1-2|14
CASSDRAINYGYTF
TGTGCCAGCAGTGACAGAGCTATCAACTATGGCTACACCTTC
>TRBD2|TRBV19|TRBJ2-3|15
CASTPKRDGSDTQYF
TGTGCCAGTACCCCCAAGCGGGATGGTTCAGATACGCAGTATTTT